This TCR beta chain is drawn from a study of blood T cell repertoires in COVID-19. Study as a whole: The origin of the acute and convalescent COVID-19 samples was the United States, Italy and Spain. The analysed material was cDNA or gDNA that came from T cells, B-cell-depleted T cells, or PBMCs.

Germline V gene data show CDR1 as SNHLY and CDR2 as FYNNEI. The V gene end was trimmed by 6 bases and the J gene end by 11 bases; junction bases not matched to a gene: 7. The CDR3 is made up of 14 amino acids. Original analysis: Amplification from reference gene primers served as the basis for estimated nucleated cell counts. Measured with immunoSEQ multiplex PCR; TCRdb has only the in-frame clones, and not every one. The V and J calls and the clone size are those of that table, but D and trimming were determined from the DNA. This repertoire shows about 300,000 clones, more than 70% found once; its top ten account for approximately 7.2%.

The receptor's source is a woman between 25 and 40 years old who had recovered from COVID-19. The sample comprised peripheral blood. The chain recombines TRBV2 with TRBJ1-6, with 10 positions matching TRBD1. The DNA of the CDR3 is TGTGCCAGCAGACAGGGACAGGGGATGCCACCCCTCCACTTT. This translates into CASRQGQGMPPLHF.